This passage covers 20 T cell receptor beta chains from one sample sequenced in a study of T cells in Graves' hyperthyroidism and ophthalmopathy. RNA transcripts provided the source from which TCR beta CDR3 regions were amplified. A set of HTBI primers served as the primers for a first-round RT-PCR of the TCR CDR3. TCRdb called the multiplex PCR reads again in MiXCR, with one record for every CDR3 protein. The repertoire holds some 560,000 distinct CDR3 sequences, with 14% as singletons. Sequencing input: blood. The receptors were gathered from a woman aged 40-49 years with Graves' hyperthyroidism.

This clonotype was detected only a few times. This chain uses TRBV5-6 with TRBJ1-1, with 7 bases lining up with TRBD1. The V and J ends lost 3 bases and 1 base, in that order; junction bases with no gene match: 9. The CDR3 consists of 16 residues. Germline V gene sequence: CDR1 SGHDT, CDR2 YYEEEE. CDR3 sequence: CASSSPGGGGNTEAFF. The CDR3 nucleotides are TGTGCCAGCAGCTCCCCAGGGGGGGGCGGGAACACTGAAGCTTTCTTT.

The CDR3 reads CASIAGDIGTGELFF. CDR3 in DNA: TGTGCCAGCATCGCTGGGGATATAGGGACCGGGGAGCTGTTTTTT. The gene calls are TRBV28 and TRBJ2-2; D gene ambiguous. In germline, CDR1 is MDHEN, CDR2 SYDVKM. V lost 7 bases and J 5 bases, leaving 17 bases between the germline ends. CDR3 length: 15 amino acids.

This clonotype was picked up many times. The V and J genes are TRBV12-3 or TRBV12-4 and TRBJ2-7, with unresolved D. The CDR3 is 14 residues long. With 6 bases removed from V and 0 bases from J, the gap between germline ends came to 12 bases. The CDR3, as DNA: TGTGCCAGCAGCTCAAATGTCCTCTCCTACGAGCAGTACTTC. Its protein product is CASSSNVLSYEQYF.

The CDR3 loop reads CASSLQGSATNEKLFF. The CDR3 DNA sequence: TGTGCCAGCAGCTTACAGGGGAGTGCAACTAATGAAAAACTGTTTTTT. The chain recombines TRBV7-9 with TRBJ1-4, with a tentative D call TRBD1 (6 bases). The V end lost 2 bases, the J end lost 0 bases, and 10 bases lay between the germline ends. The V gene's germline CDR1 is SEHNR and CDR2 FQNEAQ (reference sequence). The CDR3 spans 16 residues.

The sample holds many counts of this clonotype. The chain recombines TRBV28 with TRBJ2-7; tentatively, D is TRBD1 (5 bases). The CDR3 is 10 residues long. Trimming took off 5 bases at V and 8 bases at J, with 7 bases between the two ends. Germline V gives CDR1 MDHEN, CDR2 SYDVKM. CDR3 nucleotide sequence: TGTGCCAGCAGTAGGACAAAGCAGTACTTC. Translation gives CASSRTKQYF.

There are many counts of this clonotype. This rearrangement joins TRBV4-1 to TRBJ2-2; 12 nucleotides align to TRBD2. With 2 bases clipped from V and 5 bases from J, the junction kept 3 bases outside the gene matches. Germline CDR1 MGHRA, CDR2 YSYEKL. CDR3 size: 16 residues. This chain's CDR3 is CASSQKTSGGTGELFF. The DNA for the CDR3 is TGCGCCAGCAGCCAAAAGACTAGCGGGGGAACCGGGGAGCTGTTTTTT.

This clonotype was seen many times. The rearrangement uses TRBV12-3 or TRBV12-4 and TRBJ1-3; 7 bases map to TRBD1. This CDR3 contains 16 residues. V lost 4 bases to trimming and J lost 2 bases; unmatched junction nucleotides: 8. This CDR3 is CASSYGQAGTGNTIYF. CDR3 sequence (DNA): TGTGCCAGCAGTTATGGACAGGCAGGCACTGGAAACACCATATATTTT.

The chain recombines TRBV7-9 with TRBJ1-1; D may be TRBD1 (5 bases). V shed 0 bases and J shed 10 bases, with 21 bases lying between them. CDR1 is SEHNR and CDR2 is FQNEAQ in the germline V gene (reference sequence). This CDR3 region has 16 residues. The CDR3 DNA follows: TGTGCCAGCAGCTTAGCGCAGGGCAGCTTAAACATGCGAGCTTTCTTT. Translation gives CASSLAQGSLNMRAFF.

At least ten counts were recorded for this clonotype. The rearrangement uses TRBV12-3 or TRBV12-4 and TRBJ2-1; TRBD2 agrees at 8 bases. Germline trimming cut 1 base from V and 1 base from J; bases unmatched to any gene: 9. There are 18 residues in the CDR3. In DNA, the CDR3 is TGTGCCAGCAGTTTAGGTAGCGGGATTCCCCTTTCCTACAATGAGCAGTTCTTC. It codes for CASSLGSGIPLSYNEQFF.

This clonotype was counted many times. This rearrangement joins TRBV3-1 to TRBJ2-7; no firm D call. V was cut by 2 bases and J by 2 bases, with 4 bases left in between. CDR1 is LGHDT, CDR2 YNNKEL, per germline (reference sequence). The CDR3 is 12 residues long. The CDR3 region is CASSQQPYEQYF. DNA for the CDR3: TGTGCCAGCAGCCAACAACCCTACGAGCAGTACTTC.

This clonotype was recorded many times. CDR3 loop: CASSQERQGWNEQFF. CDR3 sequence (DNA): TGTGCCAGCAGCCAAGAGAGACAGGGCTGGAATGAGCAGTTCTTC. This sequence joins TRBV3-1 and TRBJ2-1; TRBD1 aligns across 7 bases. The CDR3 is 15 residues long. The V gene's germline CDR1 is LGHDT and CDR2 YNNKEL (reference sequence). J lost 7 bases, V lost 0 bases, and 6 bases had no gene match.

This sequence joins TRBV6-1 and TRBJ2-7, with 8 bases lining up with TRBD1. The V gene end was trimmed by 6 bases and the J gene end by 2 bases; junction bases not matched to a gene: 3. Germline V gives CDR1 MNHNS, CDR2 SASEGT. CDR3 length equals 13 residues. Here the CDR3 reads CASRKTGAYEQYF. CDR3 DNA: TGTGCCAGCAGAAAGACAGGGGCCTACGAGCAGTACTTC.

In its sample, this clonotype was seen a few times. A much larger clone differs from this one at a single base, so this may be a read error. This rearrangement joins TRBV28 to TRBJ2-1, with a possible D match to TRBD2 (6 bases). The CDR3 runs 15 residues. Germline CDR1 reads MDHEN; CDR2 reads SYDVKM. CDR3 DNA: TGTGCCAGCAGTTCTCGGGGGTTCACCTACAATGGGCAGTTCTTC. Translated, it gives CASSSRGFTYNGQFF.

This clonotype has ten or more counts. This chain links TRBV27 with TRBJ2-1, with D uncertain. The ends were cut back, 6 bases at V and 9 bases at J, with 18 bases in the middle. The CDR3 totals 14 residues. Looked up from germline, CDR1 is MNHEY and CDR2 is SMNVEV (reference sequence). CDR3 sequence: CASSRPRSHTEQFF. The DNA for the CDR3 is TGTGCCAGCAGCCGCCCGAGATCCCACACTGAGCAGTTCTTC.

This clonotype was seen a handful of times. The chain employs TRBV19 and TRBJ2-5; 9 bases align to TRBD1. CDR1 is LNHDA and CDR2 is SQIVND in the germline V gene (reference sequence). V lost 7 bases to trimming and J lost 4 bases; unmatched junction nucleotides: 7. The CDR3 spans 14 residues. The DNA for the CDR3 is TGTGCCAGTACTCTGACAGGGGGAAGAGAGACCCAGTACTTC. Its translation: CASTLTGGRETQYF.

The V gene is TRBV5-8, the J gene TRBJ1-4; tentative D call: TRBD1 (6 bases). The germline V and J ends were trimmed by 1 base and 2 bases, with 9 bases remaining between them. The CDR3 is 15 amino acids. Germline V gene sequence: CDR1 SGHTS, CDR2 YDEGEE. The CDR3: CASSLSGVTNEKLFF. The CDR3, as DNA: TGTGCCAGCAGCTTGTCAGGGGTTACTAATGAAAAACTGTTTTTT.

The chain joins TRBV2 to TRBJ2-4; 7 positions agree with TRBD1. Looked up from germline, CDR1 is SNHLY and CDR2 is FYNNEI. This CDR3 contains 13 residues. V shed 7 bases and J 7 bases; nucleotides not matched to a gene: 7. The CDR3 DNA reads TGTGCCAGCAAACTAGGGACAGCGAACATTCAGTACTTC. Its translation is CASKLGTANIQYF.

The table lists this clonotype with many counts. The J gene is TRBJ2-1, the V gene TRBV6-1, with 8 bases lining up with TRBD1. Germline-derived CDR1 and CDR2 are MNHNS and SASEGT. The CDR3 contains 15 residues. The V and J ends lost 8 bases and 7 bases, in that order; junction bases with no gene match: 13. Here the CDR3 DNA reads TGTGCCAGCCAAAGCGAACGACAGGGGTGGAATGAGCAGTTCTTC. Protein: CASQSERQGWNEQFF.

The J gene is TRBJ1-2, the V gene TRBV27; TRBD1 aligns across 8 bases. Germline V gene lookup returns CDR1 MNHEY and CDR2 SMNVEV (reference sequence). V trimming: 5 bases; J trimming: 6 bases; junction bases outside the gene matches: 11. The CDR3 loop spans 15 amino acids. In DNA form, the CDR3 reads TGTGCCAGCAGTCCTACGACAGGGGAAGTTAATGGCTACACCTTC. Translating it yields CASSPTTGEVNGYTF.

CDR3 sequence reads: CASSEHKGLATYTDTQYF. In DNA, the CDR3 is TGTGCCAGCAGTGAGCACAAGGGACTAGCGACTTACACAGATACGCAGTATTTT. V is TRBV25-1 and J is TRBJ2-3, with 10 bases aligning to TRBD2. The CDR3 runs 18 residues. V was pared by 3 bases and J by 2 bases, with 11 bases of the junction left unmatched. Germline V gene sequence: CDR1 MGHDK, CDR2 SYGVNS.